This record concerns one T cell receptor (beta chain) sequence. The sorted cells were lamina propria lymphocytes from surgical specimens, first isolated by density gradient. V lost 3 bases and J lost 8; bases outside the gene matches: 11. This CDR3 contains 16 residues. Germline V gives CDR1 SGHVS, CDR2 FNYEAQ. The data stem from a study of T cell repertoires in ileal Crohn's disease. Sequenced by immunoSEQ multiplex PCR; TCRdb stores in-frame clones only, minus some. The table has about 2,100 clones, about 74% seen once. This chain connects TRBV7-6 to TRBJ2-1; 9 bases agree with TRBD1. The sample was CD8+ T cells from ileum. This sequence was found in an adult with Crohn's disease. Some clones in this sample may be carry-over from other donors' samples. In nucleotides, the CDR3 is TGTGCCAGCAGCTTGGGGACAGGGTCCAGCTCTTATGAGCAGTTCTTC. Amino acid sequence: CASSLGTGSSSYEQFF. The variable domain in full, with the rest retrieved from reference TRBV7-6 and TRBJ2-1, is GAGVSQSPRYKVTKRGQDVALRCDPISGHVSLYWYRQALGQGPEFLTYFNYEAQQDKSGLPNDRFSAERPEGSISTLTIQRTEQRDSAMYRCASSLGTGSSSYEQFFGPGTRLTVL.